The entry below describes one T cell receptor (beta chain). As yet, its antigen is unknown. The donors were in the approximately 120-subject validation cohort, distinct from the approximately 610-subject first cohort. Here immunoSEQ multiplex PCR was the method, and the copy in TCRdb shows in-frame clones only, minus some. The sample lists 45,000 to 70,000 clones; over 85% were seen once. Germline lookup yields CDR1 SGHTA and CDR2 FQGTGA. Trimming took off 5 bases at V and 4 bases at J, with 13 bases between the two ends. CDR3 length: 14 residues. The data were obtained in a study of cytomegalovirus exposure and HLA in healthy donors. Study outcomes and limitations: Associated with cytomegalovirus, according to the listing, were some 180 TCR beta chains.

The rearrangement joins TRBV7-3 to TRBJ2-3, with D unresolved. Material for sequencing was PBMCs. The TCR was taken from a man younger than 30 in good health and CMV-seronegative. The CDR3 sequence: CASSPLGYPDTQYF. The CDR3 DNA reads as TGTGCCAGCAGCCCCTTGGGCTACCCAGATACGCAGTATTTT.